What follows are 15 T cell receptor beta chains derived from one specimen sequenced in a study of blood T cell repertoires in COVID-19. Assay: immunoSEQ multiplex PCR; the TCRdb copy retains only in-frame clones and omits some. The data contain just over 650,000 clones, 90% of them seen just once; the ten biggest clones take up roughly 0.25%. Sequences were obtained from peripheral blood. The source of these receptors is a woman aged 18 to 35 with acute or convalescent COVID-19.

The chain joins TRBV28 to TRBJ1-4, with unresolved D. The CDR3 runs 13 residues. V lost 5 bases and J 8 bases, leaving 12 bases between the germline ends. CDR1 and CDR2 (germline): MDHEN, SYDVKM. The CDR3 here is CASSSGVYEKLFF. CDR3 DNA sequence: TGTGCCAGCAGTAGCGGGGTCTACGAAAAACTGTTTTTT.

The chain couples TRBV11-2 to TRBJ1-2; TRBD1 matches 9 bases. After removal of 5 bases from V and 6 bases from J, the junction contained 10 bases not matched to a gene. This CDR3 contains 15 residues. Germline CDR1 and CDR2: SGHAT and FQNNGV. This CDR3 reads CASSLQTGQGNGYTF. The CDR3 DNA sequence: TGTGCCAGCAGCCTACAAACGGGACAGGGAAATGGCTACACCTTC.

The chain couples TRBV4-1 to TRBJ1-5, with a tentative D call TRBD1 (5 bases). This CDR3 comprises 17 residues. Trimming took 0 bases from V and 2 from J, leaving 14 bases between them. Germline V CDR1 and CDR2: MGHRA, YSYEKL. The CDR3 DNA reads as TGCGCCAGCAGCCAAGAGATCCTTGACAGCCGCAATCAGCCCCAGCATTTT. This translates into CASSQEILDSRNQPQHF.

Here the CDR3 DNA reads TGTGCCTGGAAGTACAGGGATGGCTCACCCCTCCACTTT. Protein product: CAWKYRDGSPLHF. V and J are TRBV30 and TRBJ1-6, with D maybe TRBD1 (6 bases). The germline V gene encodes CDR1 GTSNPN and CDR2 SVGIG (reference sequence). The CDR3 spans 13 residues. V was cut by 4 bases and J by 10 bases, with 14 bases left in between.

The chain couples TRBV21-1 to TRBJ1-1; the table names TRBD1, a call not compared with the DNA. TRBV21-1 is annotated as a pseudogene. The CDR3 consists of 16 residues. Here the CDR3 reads CASKSQGAPLNTEAFF. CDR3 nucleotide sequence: TGTGCCAGCAAATCCCAGGGGGCTCCCTTGAACACTGAAGCTTTCTTT.

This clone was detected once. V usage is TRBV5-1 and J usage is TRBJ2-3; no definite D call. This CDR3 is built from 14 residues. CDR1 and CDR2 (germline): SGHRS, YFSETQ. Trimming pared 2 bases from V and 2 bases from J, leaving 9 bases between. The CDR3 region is CASSFGPYTDTQYF. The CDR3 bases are TGCGCCAGCAGCTTTGGCCCGTACACAGATACGCAGTATTTT.

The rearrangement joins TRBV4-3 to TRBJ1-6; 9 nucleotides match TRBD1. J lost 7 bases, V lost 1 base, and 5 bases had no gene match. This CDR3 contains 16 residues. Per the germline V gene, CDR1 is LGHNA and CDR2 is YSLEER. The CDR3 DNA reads TGCGCCAGCAGCCAAGGGAGGGACAGGGTGAATTCACCCCTCCACTTT. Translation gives CASSQGRDRVNSPLHF.

The CDR3 is CASSALAGIQETQYF. CDR3 bases: TGTGCCAGCAGCGCCCTAGCGGGGATCCAAGAGACCCAGTACTTC. This chain uses TRBV9 with TRBJ2-5; TRBD2 aligns across 9 bases. CDR1 SGDLS and CDR2 YYNGEE come from the germline V gene. V was clipped by 3 bases and J by 1 base; unmatched bases: 4. The CDR3 spans 15 residues.

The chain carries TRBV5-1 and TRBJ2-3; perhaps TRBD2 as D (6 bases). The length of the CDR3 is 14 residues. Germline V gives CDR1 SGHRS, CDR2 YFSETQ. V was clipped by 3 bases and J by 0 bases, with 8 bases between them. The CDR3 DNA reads TGCGCCAGCAGCTGGAGGGACAGCACAGATACGCAGTATTTT. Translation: CASSWRDSTDTQYF. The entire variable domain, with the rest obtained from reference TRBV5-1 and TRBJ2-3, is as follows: KAGVTQTPRYLIKTRGQQVTLSCSPISGHRSVSWYQQTPGQGLQFLFEYFSETQRNKGNFPGRFSGRQFSNSRSEMNVSTLELGDSALYLCASSWRDSTDTQYFGPGTRLTVL.

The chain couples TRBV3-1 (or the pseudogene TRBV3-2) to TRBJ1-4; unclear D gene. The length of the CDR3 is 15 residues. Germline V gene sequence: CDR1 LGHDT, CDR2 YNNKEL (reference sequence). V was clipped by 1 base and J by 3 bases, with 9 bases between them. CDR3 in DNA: TGTGCCAGCAGCCAAGCCCAGTTACCTAATGAAAAACTGTTTTTT. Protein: CASSQAQLPNEKLFF.

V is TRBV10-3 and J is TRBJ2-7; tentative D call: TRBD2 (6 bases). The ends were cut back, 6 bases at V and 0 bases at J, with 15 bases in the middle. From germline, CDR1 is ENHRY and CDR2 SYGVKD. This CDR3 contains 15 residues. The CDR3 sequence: CAISSGTPNSYEQYF. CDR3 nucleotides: TGTGCCATCAGCTCCGGGACTCCGAACTCCTACGAGCAGTACTTC.

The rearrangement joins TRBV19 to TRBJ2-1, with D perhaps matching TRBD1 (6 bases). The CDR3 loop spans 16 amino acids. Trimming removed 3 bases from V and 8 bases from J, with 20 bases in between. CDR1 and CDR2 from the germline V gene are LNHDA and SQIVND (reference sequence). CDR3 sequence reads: CASSIMGAQEYHEQFF. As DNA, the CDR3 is TGTGCCAGTAGTATTATGGGGGCACAGGAATACCATGAGCAGTTCTTC.

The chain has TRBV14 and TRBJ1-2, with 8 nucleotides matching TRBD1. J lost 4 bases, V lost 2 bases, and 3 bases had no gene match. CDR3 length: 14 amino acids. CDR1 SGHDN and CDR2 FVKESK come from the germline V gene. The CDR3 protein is CASSQLGQGYGYTF. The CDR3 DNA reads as TGTGCCAGCAGCCAACTTGGACAGGGCTATGGCTACACCTTC.

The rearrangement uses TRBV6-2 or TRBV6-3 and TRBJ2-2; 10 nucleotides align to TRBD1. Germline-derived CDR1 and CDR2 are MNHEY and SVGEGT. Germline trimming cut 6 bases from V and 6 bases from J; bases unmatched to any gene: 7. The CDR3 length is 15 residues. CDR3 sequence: CASSPPGQGSGELFF. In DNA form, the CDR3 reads TGTGCCAGCAGCCCCCCGGGACAGGGGTCCGGGGAGCTGTTTTTT.

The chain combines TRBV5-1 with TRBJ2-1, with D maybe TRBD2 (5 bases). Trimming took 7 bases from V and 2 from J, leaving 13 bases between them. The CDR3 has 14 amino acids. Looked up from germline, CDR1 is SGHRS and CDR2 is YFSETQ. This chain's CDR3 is CASREGQTYNEQFF. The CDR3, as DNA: TGCGCCAGCCGCGAGGGCCAGACCTACAATGAGCAGTTCTTC. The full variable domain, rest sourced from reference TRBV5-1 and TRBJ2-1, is KAGVTQTPRYLIKTRGQQVTLSCSPISGHRSVSWYQQTPGQGLQFLFEYFSETQRNKGNFPGRFSGRQFSNSRSEMNVSTLELGDSALYLCASREGQTYNEQFFGPGTRLTVL.